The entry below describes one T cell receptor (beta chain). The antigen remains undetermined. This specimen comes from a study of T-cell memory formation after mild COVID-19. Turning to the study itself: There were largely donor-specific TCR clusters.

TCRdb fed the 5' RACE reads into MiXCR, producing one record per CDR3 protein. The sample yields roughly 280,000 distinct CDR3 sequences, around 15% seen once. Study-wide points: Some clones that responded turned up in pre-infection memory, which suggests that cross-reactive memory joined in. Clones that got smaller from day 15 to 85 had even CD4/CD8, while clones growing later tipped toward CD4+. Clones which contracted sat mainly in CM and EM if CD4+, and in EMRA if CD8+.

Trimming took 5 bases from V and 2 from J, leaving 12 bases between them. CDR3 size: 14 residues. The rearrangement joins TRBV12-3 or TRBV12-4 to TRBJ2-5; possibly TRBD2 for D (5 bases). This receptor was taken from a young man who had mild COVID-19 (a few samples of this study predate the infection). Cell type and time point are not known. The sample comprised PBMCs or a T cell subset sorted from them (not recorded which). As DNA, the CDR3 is TGTGCCAGCAGTCCTCTACTAGGGCAAGAGACCCAGTACTTC. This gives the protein CASSPLLGQETQYF.